This TCR beta chain appears in the sequencing data of a study of blood T cell repertoires in COVID-19. Turning to the study itself: The analysed material was cDNA or gDNA that came from T cells, B-cell-depleted T cells, or PBMCs.

Original data processing: Amplification from reference gene primers served as the basis for estimated nucleated cell counts. Profiled with immunoSEQ multiplex PCR; TCRdb holds only in-frame clones, not every one. That table is the source of V, J and clone size, and D and trimming were worked out from the DNA. Of a few hundred thousand clones detected, approximately 90% appear once; the ten largest clones hold about 6%. This TCR came from a man between 60 and 75 years old who had recovered from COVID-19. Sequences were obtained from peripheral blood.

The CDR3: CASSPPGQGQGYGYTF. The DNA for the CDR3 is TGTGCCAGCTCACCACCGGGGCAGGGTCAGGGCTATGGCTACACCTTC. The chain uses TRBV18 and TRBJ1-2, with a weak D call TRBD1 (5 bases). The CDR3 totals 16 residues. Germline CDR1 and CDR2: KGHSH and LQKENI. Trimming left V 0 bases short and J 4 bases short, with 15 bases between.